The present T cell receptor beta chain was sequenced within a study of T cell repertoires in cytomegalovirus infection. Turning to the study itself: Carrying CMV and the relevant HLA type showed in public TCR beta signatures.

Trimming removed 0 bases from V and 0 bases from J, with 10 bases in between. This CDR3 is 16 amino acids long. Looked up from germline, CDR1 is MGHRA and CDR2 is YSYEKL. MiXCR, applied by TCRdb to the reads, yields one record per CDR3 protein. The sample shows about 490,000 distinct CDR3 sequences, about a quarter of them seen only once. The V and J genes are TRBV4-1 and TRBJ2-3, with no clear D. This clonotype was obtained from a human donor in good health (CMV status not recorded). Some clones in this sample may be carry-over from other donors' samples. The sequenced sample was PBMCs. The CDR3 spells CASSQEYTSSTDTQYF. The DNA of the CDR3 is TGCGCCAGCAGCCAAGAATACACTTCTAGCACAGATACGCAGTATTTT.